The rows below give T cell receptor beta chains drawn from one sample of a study of cytomegalovirus exposure and HLA in healthy donors. Method: immunoSEQ multiplex PCR; TCRdb's copy keeps in-frame clones and lacks some. Of more than 150,000 clones listed, 80% were seen once; the top ten hold about 1.9%. Sequencing was done on a sample of PBMCs. The receptor source for this set is a woman in her thirties in good health and CMV-seronegative. Both conserved end residues are part of each CDR3. A D gene is named only where the DNA matches it firmly. Where a row states a size, it is once, few, many or the class of an expanded clone; other rows omit it.

>.|TRBJ2-1|TRBV9|.
TGTGCCAGCAGCGTCGAGGGAACAGCCCATGAGCAGTTCTTC
CASSVEGTAHEQFF
>.|TRBJ1-6|TRBV18|TRBD1
TGTGCCAGCTCCCAGGGGACAGGGGCTTTGTCACCCCTCCACTTT
CASSQGTGALSPLHF
>.|TRBJ1-5|TRBV10-2|.
TGCGCCAGCAGTGAGAGGACAGTAAGCAATCAGCCCCAGCATTTT
CASSERTVSNQPQHF
>.|TRBJ2-7|TRBV5-1|.
TGCGCCAGCACCTATGATCCAACCCAGGCAGGCGAGCAGTACTTC
CASTYDPTQAGEQYF
>few|TRBJ1-1|TRBV29-1|.
TGCAGCGTTGGCGGTCTGATGAACACTGAAGCTTTCTTT
CSVGGLMNTEAFF
>.|TRBJ1-1|TRBV4-3|.
TGCGCCAGCAGCCAAGTTATCGGGGAAACTGAAGCTTTCTTT
CASSQVIGETEAFF
>.|TRBJ1-4|TRBV2|TRBD1
TGTGCCAGCAGTGATGCAGGGGGCATTGGAAAACTGTTTTTT
CASSDAGGIGKLFF
>.|TRBJ1-6|TRBV7-3|.
TGTGCCAGCAGCTCCCAGGCGACAGATTCACCCCTCCACTTT
CASSSQATDSPLHF
>.|TRBJ1-2|TRBV2|TRBD1
TGTGCCAGCAGAACAGGGGTGGGTGGCTACACCTTC
CASRTGVGGYTF
>.|TRBJ2-3|TRBV6-4|.
TGTGCCAGCAGTCCAACCGGGGTCCGGGGCACAGATACGCAGTATTTT
CASSPTGVRGTDTQYF
>few|TRBJ1-2|TRBV6-6|.
TGTGCCAGCATCCCCCGTGGGGGGGCTCGGGGCTACACCTTC
CASIPRGGARGYTF
>.|TRBJ2-7|TRBV29-1|.
TGCAGCGCCGGTTATAGCTCCTACGAGCAGTACTTC
CSAGYSSYEQYF
>.|TRBJ2-3|TRBV4-1|TRBD1
TGCGCCAGCAGCCAAGAAGGGACAAGGGGGCATAGCACAGATACGCAGTATTTT
CASSQEGTRGHSTDTQYF
>.|TRBJ2-1|TRBV27|TRBD1
TGTGCCAGCAGTTTAAGGACAGGGGTATACAATGAGCAGTTCTTC
CASSLRTGVYNEQFF
>.|TRBJ1-1|TRBV7-7|TRBD1
TGTGCTAGCAGGCCGACAGGGGGGTATGGTGAAGCTTTCTTT
CASRPTGGYGEAFF
>.|TRBJ1-3|TRBV7-3|TRBD1
TGTGCCAGCAGCCCCGGGACAGGGGTCTCTGGAAACACCATATATTTT
CASSPGTGVSGNTIYF
>few|TRBJ2-7|TRBV29-1|.
TGCAGCGTTGGGTCAGGGCTCTCCTACGAGCAGTACTTC
CSVGSGLSYEQYF
>.|TRBJ2-3|TRBV7-2|.
TGTGCCAGCAGCTTAGATTTGGCGGTGAGCACAGATACGCAGTATTTT
CASSLDLAVSTDTQYF
>.|TRBJ1-2|TRBV30|TRBD1
TGTGCCTGGACTCACTCCTTGGGACAGTACCGGGGCTACACCTTC
CAWTHSLGQYRGYTF
>.|TRBJ1-5|TRBV10-3|.
TGTGCCATCGCGCAGGGTGTCAATCAGCCCCAGCATTTT
CAIAQGVNQPQHF
>.|TRBJ1-2|TRBV6-5|TRBD1
TGCGCCAGCAGGCAAGCCCGTCTCGACAGGGTGGGCTACACCTTC
CASRQARLDRVGYTF
>.|TRBJ2-5|TRBV7-7|TRBD1
TGTGCTAGCAGCCCGGTTGGGGGTTTCCGGGACAGGGAGAAGGAGACCCAGTACTTC
CASSPVGGFRDREKETQYF
>.|TRBJ2-3|TRBV5-6|TRBD2
TGTGCCAGCAGCCCAGCGGGGACTAGAAGCACAGATACGCAGTATTTT
CASSPAGTRSTDTQYF
>.|TRBJ2-5|TRBV5-1|TRBD2
TGCGCCAGCAGCTCTGGGGGGGGAGGTGGCCAAGAGACCCAGTACTTC
CASSSGGGGGQETQYF
>.|TRBJ2-3|TRBV7-9|.
TGTGCCAGGATTCGTAGGGGTAGGTCGCACACAGATACGCAGTATTTT
CARIRRGRSHTDTQYF
>.|TRBJ2-7|TRBV18|TRBD1
TGTGCCAGCTCACCACTCGCGGGACAGGGTGGATACGAGCAGTACTTC
CASSPLAGQGGYEQYF
>.|TRBJ1-1|TRBV5-1|.
TGCGCCAGCAGCTTGGGTCCCGAGCACACTGAAGCTTTCTTT
CASSLGPEHTEAFF
>.|TRBJ2-3|TRBV4-1|TRBD2
TGCGCCAGCAGCCAAGATCATAAAGCGGGGAGCACAGATACGCAGTATTTT
CASSQDHKAGSTDTQYF
>.|TRBJ1-6|TRBV5-1|TRBD1
TGCGCCAGCAGCTTAGGACAGGGGAAAAATTCACCCCTCCACTTT
CASSLGQGKNSPLHF
>.|TRBJ2-5|TRBV30|.
TGTGCCTGGACAGGGCAAGAGACCCAGTACTTC
CAWTGQETQYF
>.|TRBJ1-1|TRBV6-5|.
TGTGCCAGCAGCCCGGGGGTTAGGGGCACTGAAGCTTTCTTT
CASSPGVRGTEAFF
>.|TRBJ1-6|TRBV27|TRBD1
TGTGCCAGCACTACCGACAGGGACGGCTCACCCCTCCACTTT
CASTTDRDGSPLHF
>once|TRBJ2-7|TRBV6-1|.
TGTGCCGGCCAGGAAGCCTCCTACGAGCAGTACTTC
CAGQEASYEQYF
>.|TRBJ2-5|TRBV29-1|TRBD1
TGCAGCGTTGCGGGACAGCACGGAGAGACCCAGTACTTC
CSVAGQHGETQYF
>.|TRBJ2-7|TRBV30|.
TGTGCCTGGAGTGTGGCGGGGCGCGAGCAGTACTTC
CAWSVAGREQYF
>.|TRBJ2-3|TRBV4-3|TRBD2
TGCGCCAGCAGCCAAGTCGCTAGCGGGGGGCCAGATACGCAGTATTTT
CASSQVASGGPDTQYF
>once|TRBJ1-2|TRBV29-1|TRBD1
TGCAGCGTTTCCGCCGGACAGGGGTATGGCTACACCTTC
CSVSAGQGYGYTF
>.|TRBJ2-1|TRBV2|TRBD2
TGTGCCAGCCAGCATAAGCCGGGACTAGCGGGTCATGAGCAGTTCTTC
CASQHKPGLAGHEQFF
>.|TRBJ1-1|TRBV6-5|.
TGTGCCAGCAGTCCCGGACAGTGGAAGACTGAAGCTTTCTTT
CASSPGQWKTEAFF
>.|TRBJ2-1|TRBV19|.
TGTGCCAGTAGTCACAGGGACGGCTACAATGAGCAGTTCTTC
CASSHRDGYNEQFF
>few|TRBJ2-7|TRBV6-1|.
TGTGCCACCCTGGGAGGCTTATCCTACGAGCAGTACTTC
CATLGGLSYEQYF
>.|TRBJ1-5|TRBV29-1|TRBD1
TGCAGCGTTCGGACAGGCATTTATAGCAATCAGCCCCAGCATTTT
CSVRTGIYSNQPQHF
>.|TRBJ2-7|TRBV18|TRBD1
TGTGCCAGCTCACCGGGACAGGGCTTAAGCTACGAGCAGTACTTC
CASSPGQGLSYEQYF
>few|TRBJ2-5|TRBV30|.
TGTGCCTGGAGCCCCGTGGGAGGGGGAGAGACCCAGTACTTC
CAWSPVGGGETQYF
>once|TRBJ2-3|TRBV7-3|TRBD2
TGTGCCAGCAGGCGTAGCGGGGATATGACAGATACGCAGTATTTT
CASRRSGDMTDTQYF
>.|TRBJ1-4|TRBV7-8|.
TGTGCCAGCACCCCCGACAGCGCATCTGAAAAACTGTTTTTT
CASTPDSASEKLFF
>once|TRBJ2-7|TRBV20-1|.
TGCAGTAGCCCCTCCGAGCAGTACTTC
CSSPSEQYF
>.|TRBJ2-1|TRBV6-1|.
TGTGCCAGCAGTGGGGTAGGGAGGGGGTGGAACGGGGCATACAATGAGCAGTTCTTC
CASSGVGRGWNGAYNEQFF
>.|TRBJ2-2|TRBV27|.
TGTGCCAGCAGTTTTGAACAGGGTCGGGCCGGGGAGCTGTTTTTT
CASSFEQGRAGELFF